This is a list of T cell receptor beta chains from one sample in a study of cytotoxic CD8 clonotypes in ibrutinib-treated CLL. Some clones are missing from TCRdb's copy, which holds only in-frame ones; the method was immunoSEQ multiplex PCR. This sample has around 40,000 clones, with about 70% found just once. Here the sequenced sample was PBMCs, taken at disease progression, from a patient treated with ibrutinib. All receptors derive from a human donor with chronic lymphocytic leukemia. Both conserved end residues are part of each CDR3. Each record gives: clone size, V gene, D gene, J gene, CDR3 length, CDR3 DNA, CDR3 protein. A D gene is named only where the DNA matches it firmly. Expanded clones are given a class, and other clones once, few, many or no size at all.

-	TRBV7-9	TRBD1	TRBJ2-5	16	TGTGCCAGCAGCTTAGAGATGACAGGGGGCGAAGAGACCCAGTACTTC	CASSLEMTGGEETQYF
-	TRBV19	-	TRBJ2-7	16	TGTGCCAGTAGTCCCAACCCCCTTTTGAGCTCCTACGAGCAGTACTTC	CASSPNPLLSSYEQYF
many	TRBV2	-	TRBJ2-7	15	TGTGCCAGCAGTGTCCAGCGGGCCTCGTCCTACGAGCAGTACTTC	CASSVQRASSYEQYF
-	TRBV2	TRBD1	TRBJ2-5	12	TGTGCCACCCAAGGGGCAGGGGGCGGCCAGTACTTC	CATQGAGGGQYF
-	TRBV2	TRBD1	TRBJ2-3	14	TGTGCCAGCAGCCAGGGGGCGAGCACAGATACGCAGTATTTT	CASSQGASTDTQYF
-	TRBV10-1	TRBD2	TRBJ2-3	19	TGCGCCAGCAGTGAGCCTCGAATGGGACTAGCAGCTAGCACAGATACGCAGTATTTT	CASSEPRMGLAASTDTQYF
-	TRBV18	-	TRBJ2-3	14	TGTGCCAGCTCAGGGACATCGTCCACAGATACGCAGTATTTT	CASSGTSSTDTQYF
-	TRBV5-1	TRBD1	TRBJ1-1	15	TGCGCCAGCAGCGATGGACAGGGCATGAACACTGAAGCTTTCTTT	CASSDGQGMNTEAFF
-	TRBV7-6	TRBD1	TRBJ2-5	15	TGTGCCAGCAGCCCAGCGATTACAGGGGTAGAGACCCAGTACTTC	CASSPAITGVETQYF
few	TRBV11-2	-	TRBJ1-1	12	TGTGCCAGCAGCTTAATCCCGGGTGAAGCTTTCTTT	CASSLIPGEAFF
-	TRBV6-5	-	TRBJ1-6	14	TGTGCCAGCAGTGGAATCTCCTATAATTCACCCCTCCACTTT	CASSGISYNSPLHF
once	TRBV5-1	-	TRBJ2-5	15	TGCGCCAGCAGCCCCGGACCGGTTGGGGGGGAGACCCAGTACTTC	CASSPGPVGGETQYF
-	TRBV12-5	-	TRBJ1-4	14	TGTGCTAGTGGTCTCGGACAGAAGAATGAAAAACTGTTTTTT	CASGLGQKNEKLFF
-	TRBV5-1	-	TRBJ2-3	16	TGCGCCAGCAGCTTGGGCCGGGACGCTAGCACAGATACGCAGTATTTT	CASSLGRDASTDTQYF
-	TRBV19	TRBD1	TRBJ2-7	13	TGTGCCAGTAGCATCGGACAGGCGGCCGAGCAGTACTTC	CASSIGQAAEQYF
-	TRBV11-2	-	TRBJ2-2	14	TGTGCCAGCAGCCATGGTCCGAGCACCGGGGAGCTGTTTTTT	CASSHGPSTGELFF
few	TRBV19	-	TRBJ2-1	13	TGTGCCAGTAGTATATGGCCCCCGCGGGAGCAGTTCTTC	CASSIWPPREQFF
-	TRBV9	-	TRBJ1-3	14	TGTGCCAGCAGCGTGGGGACGACTGGAAACACCATATATTTT	CASSVGTTGNTIYF
-	TRBV14	-	TRBJ1-1	13	TGTGCCAGCAGCCCGAGGGGGTGGGCTGAAGCTTTCTTT	CASSPRGWAEAFF
-	TRBV7-8	-	TRBJ2-3	17	TGTGCCAGCAGCCAAAGCGGCGGGGTGGTCAACACAGATACGCAGTATTTT	CASSQSGGVVNTDTQYF